This TCR beta chain was documented in a study of identical twins. Everyone who donated was a healthy Caucasian. Study results and caveats: Within cord blood, abundant beta clonotypes carried fewer insertions, but memory repertoires showed no such trend. The conclusions drew on cross-sectional statistical analysis instead of tracking the same donors.

Germline-derived CDR1 and CDR2 are MDHEN and SYDVKM. This CDR3 is built from 18 residues. TCRdb reprocessed the 5' RACE reads with MiXCR, giving one entry per CDR3 protein. In the table there are some 1,700,000 distinct CDR3 sequences, around 29% of which are singletons. In the case of this clonotype: Its antigen remains unidentified. At one end the junction does not follow the germline gene, possibly because of a read error.

This TCR was sampled from a newborn girl in good health. The V and J genes are TRBV28 and TRBJ2-5; 13 bases are a match to TRBD2. The sequenced material came from cord blood. The CDR3: CASSLSGLAGRGMEIQYF. Here the CDR3 DNA reads TGTGCCAGCAGTTTATCGGGACTAGCGGGACGAGGTATGGAGATCCAGTACTTC.